Sequencing of this T cell receptor beta chain was carried out in a study of blood T cells in healthy people across ages. In germline, CDR1 is SGHTA, CDR2 FQGTGA. This CDR3 is 15 amino acids long. V lost 2 bases and J lost 2, with 11 bases in between. This clonotype was seen a handful of times. The target antigen is unknown. Study-wide findings and caveats: Without sorted subsets, naive and antigen-experienced compartments could not be conclusively compared.

The use of a sample-barcoded 5' primer and a J-beta primer mix characterized a second PCR of 7 to 11 cycles. A 12-random-nucleotide template-switch adaptor tagged each cDNA molecule. TCRdb used MiXCR to reprocess the 5' RACE reads, holding one entry per CDR3 protein. This sample has more than 800,000 distinct CDR3 sequences, with more than 35% found just once. The V and J genes are TRBV7-3 and TRBJ2-3, with D unclear. This sequence was found in a woman aged 55-70 years in good health. Sequenced: blood. CDR3 amino acids: CASSLLRGNTDTQYF. In DNA, the CDR3 is TGTGCCAGCAGCTTACTCCGTGGGAACACAGATACGCAGTATTTT. Full variable domain (rest looked up from reference TRBV7-3 and TRBJ2-3): GAGVSQTPSNKVTEKGKYVELRCDPISGHTALYWYRQSLGQGPEFLIYFQGTGAADDSGLPNDRFFAVRPEGSVSTLKIQRTERGDSAVYLCASSLLRGNTDTQYFGPGTRLTVL.